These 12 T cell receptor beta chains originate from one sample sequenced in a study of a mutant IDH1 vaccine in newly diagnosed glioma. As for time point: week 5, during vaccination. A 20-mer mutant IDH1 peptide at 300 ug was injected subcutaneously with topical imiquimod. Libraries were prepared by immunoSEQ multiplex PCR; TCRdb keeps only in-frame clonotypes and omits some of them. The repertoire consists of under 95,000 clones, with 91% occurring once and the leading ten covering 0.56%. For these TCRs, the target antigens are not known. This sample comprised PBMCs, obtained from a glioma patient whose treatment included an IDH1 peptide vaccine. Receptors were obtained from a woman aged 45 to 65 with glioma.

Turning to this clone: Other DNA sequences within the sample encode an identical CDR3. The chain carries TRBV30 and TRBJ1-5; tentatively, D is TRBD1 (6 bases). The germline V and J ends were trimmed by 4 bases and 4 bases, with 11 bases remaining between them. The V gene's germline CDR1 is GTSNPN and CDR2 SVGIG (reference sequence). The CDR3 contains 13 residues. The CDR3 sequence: CAWTTDSNQPQHF. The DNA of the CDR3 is TGTGCCTGGACTACGGACAGTAATCAGCCCCAGCATTTT.

The DNA of the CDR3 is TGTGCCAGCAGCGGGACAGTGAACACTGAAGCTTTCTTT. This codes for CASSGTVNTEAFF. The J gene is TRBJ1-1, the V gene TRBV2; 7 positions agree with TRBD1. V lost 6 bases, J lost 0 bases, and 1 base stayed unmatched. Germline V CDR1 and CDR2: SNHLY, FYNNEI. The CDR3 contains 13 residues.

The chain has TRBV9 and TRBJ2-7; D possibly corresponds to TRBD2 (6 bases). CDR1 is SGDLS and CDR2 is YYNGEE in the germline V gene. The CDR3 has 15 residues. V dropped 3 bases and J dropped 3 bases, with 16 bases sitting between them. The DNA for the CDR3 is TGTGCCAGCAGCGCGGACCCCACGGGGGACTACGAGCAGTACTTC. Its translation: CASSADPTGDYEQYF.

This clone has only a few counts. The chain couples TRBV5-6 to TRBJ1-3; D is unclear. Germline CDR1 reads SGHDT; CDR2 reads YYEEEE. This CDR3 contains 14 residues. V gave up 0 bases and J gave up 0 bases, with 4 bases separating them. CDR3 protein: CASSLDLSGNTIYF. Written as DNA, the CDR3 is TGTGCCAGCAGCTTGGACCTCTCTGGAAACACCATATATTTT.

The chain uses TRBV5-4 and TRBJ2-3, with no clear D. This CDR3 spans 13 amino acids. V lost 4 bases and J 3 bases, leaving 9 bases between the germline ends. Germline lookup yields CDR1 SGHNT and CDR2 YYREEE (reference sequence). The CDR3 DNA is TGTGCCAGCAGCATACTGGCAACAGATACGCAGTATTTT. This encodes CASSILATDTQYF. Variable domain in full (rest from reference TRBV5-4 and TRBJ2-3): ETGVTQSPTHLIKTRGQQVTLRCSSQSGHNTVSWYQQALGQGPQFIFQYYREEENGRGNFPPRFSGLQFPNYSSELNVNALELDDSALYLCASSILATDTQYFGPGTRLTVL.

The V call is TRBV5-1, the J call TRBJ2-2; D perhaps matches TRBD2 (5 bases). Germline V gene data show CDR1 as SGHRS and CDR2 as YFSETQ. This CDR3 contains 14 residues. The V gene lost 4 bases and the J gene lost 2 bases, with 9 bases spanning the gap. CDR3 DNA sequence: TGCGCCAGCAGCGCGAGGGAAAACACCGGGGAGCTGTTTTTT. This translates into CASSARENTGELFF.

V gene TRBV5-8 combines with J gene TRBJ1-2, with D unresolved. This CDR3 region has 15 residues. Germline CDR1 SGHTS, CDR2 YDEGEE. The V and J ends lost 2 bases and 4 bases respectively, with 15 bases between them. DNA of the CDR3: TGTGCCAGCAGCTTCCCGACCTGGGAAAGCTATGGCTACACCTTC. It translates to CASSFPTWESYGYTF.

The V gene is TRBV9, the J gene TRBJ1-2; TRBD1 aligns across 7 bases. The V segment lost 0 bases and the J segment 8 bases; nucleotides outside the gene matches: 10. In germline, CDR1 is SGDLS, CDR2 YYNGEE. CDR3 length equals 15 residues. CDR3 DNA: TGTGCCAGCAGCGTAGGGGTCGGGACAGCAGACGGCTACACCTTC. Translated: CASSVGVGTADGYTF.

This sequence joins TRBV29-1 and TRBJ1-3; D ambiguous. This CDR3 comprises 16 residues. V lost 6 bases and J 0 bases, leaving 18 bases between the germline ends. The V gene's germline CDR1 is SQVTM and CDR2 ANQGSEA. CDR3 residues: CSVRSGSVGSGNTIYF. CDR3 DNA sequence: TGCAGCGTCCGATCGGGCAGTGTAGGCTCTGGAAACACCATATATTTT.

The DNA for the CDR3 is TGTGCCAGCAGCTTAGGGTCCAAGCCCAGCACAGATACGCAGTATTTT. Translation gives CASSLGSKPSTDTQYF. The rearrangement joins TRBV7-3 to TRBJ2-3, with D unclear. Germline CDR1 is SGHTA and CDR2 is FQGTGA. The CDR3 extends over 16 amino acids. Trimming stripped 2 bases from V and 0 bases from J, with 12 bases between. Full variable domain (remainder filled in from reference TRBV7-3 and TRBJ2-3): GAGVSQTPSNKVTEKGKYVELRCDPISGHTALYWYRQSLGQGPEFLIYFQGTGAADDSGLPNDRFFAVRPEGSVSTLKIQRTERGDSAVYLCASSLGSKPSTDTQYFGPGTRLTVL.

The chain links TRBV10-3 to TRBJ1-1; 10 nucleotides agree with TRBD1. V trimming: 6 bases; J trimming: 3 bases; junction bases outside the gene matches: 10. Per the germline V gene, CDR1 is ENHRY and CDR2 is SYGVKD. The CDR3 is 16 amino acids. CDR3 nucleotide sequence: TGTGCCATCAGGCGGACAGGGGGTATGGGGGACACTGAAGCTTTCTTT. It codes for CAIRRTGGMGDTEAFF.

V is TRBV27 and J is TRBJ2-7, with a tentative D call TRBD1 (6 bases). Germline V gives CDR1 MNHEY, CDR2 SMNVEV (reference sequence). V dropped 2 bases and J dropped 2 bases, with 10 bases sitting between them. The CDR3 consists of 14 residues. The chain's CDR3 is CASSLQGGPYEQYF. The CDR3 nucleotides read TGTGCCAGCAGTTTACAAGGGGGTCCCTACGAGCAGTACTTC.